This entry lists 30 T cell receptor beta chains sequenced from one sample in a study of cytomegalovirus exposure and HLA in healthy donors. PCR involved 60 Vbeta and 13 Jbeta primers. Here immunoSEQ multiplex PCR was the method, and the copy in TCRdb shows in-frame clones only, minus some. The sample table sets out some 44,000 clones. Material for sequencing was PBMCs. The source of these receptors is a woman in her twenties or thirties in good health and CMV-seronegative.

The chain links TRBV21-1 to TRBJ2-3; TRBD2, as called in the table, went unchecked against the DNA. TRBV21-1 is deemed a pseudogene. CDR3 length: 17 amino acids. CDR3 region: CASSKCPGLVGTDTQYF. The CDR3, as DNA: TGTGCCAGCAGCAAGTGCCCGGGACTAGTGGGAACAGATACGCAGTATTTT.

The chain employs TRBV5-4 and TRBJ2-1; possibly TRBD2 for D (6 bases). The length of the CDR3 is 14 residues. The V and J ends lost 4 bases and 7 bases respectively, with 15 bases between them. In germline, CDR1 is SGHNT, CDR2 YYREEE (reference sequence). The CDR3 is CASSPGLTGNEQFF. For the CDR3, the DNA is TGTGCCAGCAGCCCCGGACTAACCGGAAATGAGCAGTTCTTC.

V usage is TRBV19 and J usage is TRBJ2-1; 9 bases align to TRBD2. The germline V gene has CDR1 LNHDA and CDR2 SQIVND (reference sequence). The CDR3 sequence is 13 residues long. J was trimmed by 13 bases and V by 1 base; bases with no gene match: 5. The CDR3 region is CASSIAGGRDQFF. CDR3 DNA sequence: TGTGCCAGTAGTATAGCGGGCGGGAGGGACCAGTTCTTC.

As regards this clone: Other DNA variants within this sample encode the same CDR3. The CDR3 sequence is CASSLGSSGSREERDTQYF. CDR3 coding DNA: TGCGCCAGCAGCTTGGGGTCTAGCGGGAGTCGCGAAGAACGAGATACGCAGTATTTT. This sequence joins TRBV5-1 and TRBJ2-3; 10 nucleotides match TRBD2. The germline V gene has CDR1 SGHRS and CDR2 YFSETQ. The CDR3 contains 19 residues. Unmatched junction bases numbered 15, after V lost 0 bases and J lost 5 bases.

V usage is TRBV30 and J usage is TRBJ2-5, with 9 bases that match TRBD2. J lost 6 bases, V lost 2 bases, and 16 bases had no gene match. Germline V gives CDR1 GTSNPN, CDR2 SVGIG (reference sequence). The CDR3 spans 17 residues. The CDR3 sequence is CAWSPPGAGGPRQTQYF. CDR3 DNA sequence: TGTGCCTGGAGTCCCCCGGGGGCGGGAGGGCCTAGACAGACCCAGTACTTC.

V is TRBV6-5 and J is TRBJ1-2; 8 nucleotides line up with TRBD1. J was trimmed by 4 bases and V by 5 bases; bases with no gene match: 6. Looked up from germline, CDR1 is MNHEY and CDR2 is SVGAGI. The CDR3 is 14 amino acids. The CDR3 here is CASSADRAPYGYTF. The CDR3, as DNA: TGTGCCAGCAGTGCGGACAGGGCTCCCTATGGCTACACCTTC.

The V and J genes are TRBV9 and TRBJ2-3; no definite D call. The CDR3 covers 13 residues. V shed 3 bases and J shed 2 bases, with 7 bases lying between them. Germline assignment: CDR1 SGDLS and CDR2 YYNGEE. The CDR3 DNA reads TGTGCCAGCAGCGGGCAGAACACAGATACGCAGTATTTT. Its translation is CASSGQNTDTQYF.

The chain joins TRBV7-2 to TRBJ2-7, with 7 bases identical to TRBD1. Per germline, CDR1 SGHTA and CDR2 FQGNSA. V lost 5 bases and J lost 2; bases outside the gene matches: 6. There are 14 residues in the CDR3. The CDR3: CASSAGTVTYEQYF. DNA of the CDR3: TGTGCCAGCAGCGCCGGGACAGTAACCTACGAGCAGTACTTC.

The chain carries TRBV4-1 and TRBJ1-4; maybe TRBD1 (6 bases). V gave up 8 bases and J gave up 7 bases, with 20 bases separating them. The CDR3 consists of 15 residues. CDR1 and CDR2 from the germline V gene are MGHRA and YSYEKL. In DNA, the CDR3 is TGCGCCAGCTGTAAACAGGGCGACACCTCTGAAAAACTGTTTTTT. The encoded protein is CASCKQGDTSEKLFF.

The chain combines TRBV13 with TRBJ2-5; weak D call: TRBD1 (5 bases). This CDR3 contains 15 residues. V gave up 4 bases and J gave up 1 base, with 13 bases separating them. CDR1 is PRHDT and CDR2 is FYEKMQ in the germline V gene (reference sequence). The CDR3 is CASSYLTGSQETQYF. The CDR3 nucleotides read TGTGCCAGCAGCTACTTAACAGGTTCCCAAGAGACCCAGTACTTC.

J is TRBJ1-5 and V is TRBV19; D may be TRBD1 (6 bases). Trimming took off 9 bases at V and 6 bases at J, with 12 bases between the two ends. Germline CDR1 is LNHDA and CDR2 is SQIVND (reference sequence). The CDR3 has 12 amino acids. The CDR3 sequence is CASKQGSQPQHF. The CDR3 DNA sequence: TGTGCCAGCAAACAGGGCAGTCAGCCCCAGCATTTT. The full variable domain, in which reference TRBV19 and TRBJ1-5 provide the parts outside the CDR3, is DGGITQSPKYLFRKEGQNVTLSCEQNLNHDAMYWYRQDPGQGLRLIYYSQIVNDFQKGDIAEGYSVSREKKESFPLTVTSAQKNPTAFYLCASKQGSQPQHFGDGTRLSIL.

V gene TRBV28 combines with J gene TRBJ1-4; D may be TRBD1 (6 bases). The CDR3 loop spans 16 amino acids. V was clipped by 5 bases and J by 6 bases, with 19 bases between them. Germline assignment: CDR1 MDHEN and CDR2 SYDVKM. Written as DNA, the CDR3 is TGTGCCAGCAGTCATCGAAAACCCTCAGGGGATGAAAAACTGTTTTTT. As protein: CASSHRKPSGDEKLFF.

The chain joins TRBV9 to TRBJ2-3; D may be TRBD2 (6 bases). Germline lookup yields CDR1 SGDLS and CDR2 YYNGEE. This CDR3 contains 16 residues. V was trimmed by 2 bases and J by 2 bases, leaving 15 bases between them. The CDR3 reads CASSVGDSRNTDTQYF. The CDR3 DNA sequence: TGTGCCAGCAGCGTTGGGGACTCGCGGAACACAGATACGCAGTATTTT.

The J gene is TRBJ2-1, the V gene TRBV9, with 8 bases aligning to TRBD2. V dropped 5 bases and J dropped 6; count of bases not matched to a gene: 7. The CDR3 loop spans 14 amino acids. Germline V gene sequence: CDR1 SGDLS, CDR2 YYNGEE. The CDR3 nucleotides read TGTGCCAGCAGAGTCGGACTAGCAGGCAATGAGCAGTTCTTC. Translation: CASRVGLAGNEQFF.

V and J are TRBV29-1 and TRBJ1-1; possible D gene TRBD1, 6 bases. This CDR3 is built from 14 residues. Germline V gene sequence: CDR1 SQVTM, CDR2 ANQGSEA. Trimming removed 6 bases at V and 1 base at J, with 15 bases between. CDR3 loop: CSVGGGQKNTEAFF. The CDR3 DNA reads TGCAGCGTGGGCGGGGGGCAAAAGAACACTGAAGCTTTCTTT.

The J gene is TRBJ2-7, the V gene TRBV7-9; possible D gene TRBD1, 6 bases. The CDR3 is 13 residues long. Germline V gene data show CDR1 as SEHNR and CDR2 as FQNEAQ (reference sequence). V was clipped by 5 bases and J by 7 bases, with 15 bases between them. The CDR3 DNA is TGTGCCAGCAGCCCTCTTGGGGGCACAGAGCAGTACTTC. Residues: CASSPLGGTEQYF.

The rearrangement joins TRBV6-5 to TRBJ1-4, with D maybe TRBD1 (5 bases). This CDR3 comprises 13 residues. V was pared by 6 bases and J by 4 bases, with 9 bases between. CDR1 and CDR2 (germline): MNHEY, SVGAGI. In nucleotides, the CDR3 is TGTGCCAGCAGCGGGGGGGGTAATGAAAAACTGTTTTTT. Protein sequence: CASSGGGNEKLFF.

This chain connects TRBV6-6 to TRBJ1-2; 10 positions agree with TRBD1. J was trimmed by 2 bases and V by 6 bases; bases with no gene match: 6. Germline V CDR1 and CDR2: MNHNY, SVGAGI (reference sequence). The CDR3 is 15 residues long. The CDR3 DNA sequence: TGTGCCAGCAGGCAATGGACAGGGGGAAACTATGGCTACACCTTC. Protein product: CASRQWTGGNYGYTF.

This chain connects TRBV27 to TRBJ2-7, with 8 bases fitting TRBD1. After removal of 3 bases from V and 5 bases from J, the junction contained 12 bases not matched to a gene. Germline V gene lookup returns CDR1 MNHEY and CDR2 SMNVEV (reference sequence). The CDR3 is made up of 16 amino acids. The CDR3 region has the DNA TGTGCCAGCAGTTTCTACGGACAGGGAAAACGCCACGAGCAGTACTTC. It encodes CASSFYGQGKRHEQYF.

The chain recombines TRBV14 with TRBJ2-7; 7 nucleotides agree with TRBD1. CDR3 length: 15 residues. CDR1 is SGHDN and CDR2 is FVKESK in the germline V gene. With 0 bases clipped from V and 4 bases from J, the junction kept 6 bases outside the gene matches. DNA of the CDR3: TGTGCCAGCAGCCAAGACCCGACAGGGAAGTACGAGCAGTACTTC. Its protein product is CASSQDPTGKYEQYF.

The chain couples TRBV2 to TRBJ2-7, with TRBD2 identical over 13 bases. CDR3 length equals 14 residues. Germline lookup yields CDR1 SNHLY and CDR2 FYNNEI. V shed 5 bases and J 6 bases; nucleotides not matched to a gene: 4. The CDR3 sequence: CASSRGLAGAEQYF. Here the CDR3 DNA reads TGTGCCAGCAGTCGTGGACTAGCGGGAGCCGAGCAGTACTTC.

The rearrangement joins TRBV7-2 to TRBJ2-7; D gene uncertain. Trimming stripped 1 base from V and 2 bases from J, with 9 bases between. The CDR3 has 14 residues. Germline V gives CDR1 SGHTA, CDR2 FQGNSA. CDR3 in DNA: TGTGCCAGCAGCTTAGAAGCTGCAACCTACGAGCAGTACTTC. Translating it yields CASSLEAATYEQYF. Combining the CDR3 with reference TRBV7-2 and TRBJ2-7 gives the whole variable domain GAGVSQSPSNKVTEKGKDVELRCDPISGHTALYWYRQSLGQGLEFLIYFQGNSAPDKSGLPSDRFSAERTGGSVSTLTIQRTQQEDSAVYLCASSLEAATYEQYFGPGTRLTVT.

The chain joins TRBV7-8 to TRBJ1-1, with D perhaps matching TRBD1 (5 bases). Germline CDR1 is SGHVS and CDR2 is FQNEAQ. CDR3 length equals 13 residues. V dropped 7 bases and J dropped 1 base, with 10 bases sitting between them. This CDR3 reads CASNPGGNTEAFF. CDR3 nucleotides: TGTGCCAGCAACCCCGGGGGGAACACTGAAGCTTTCTTT.

The CDR3 reads CAERDRDKDGYTF. CDR3 coding DNA: TGTGCCGAAAGGGACAGGGACAAGGATGGCTACACCTTC. This rearrangement joins TRBV7-9 to TRBJ1-2; 9 bases agree with TRBD1. This CDR3 has 13 amino acids. Germline V CDR1 and CDR2: SEHNR, FQNEAQ (reference sequence). V shed 11 bases, J shed 6 bases, and the junction held 10 bases outside the gene matches.

V and J are TRBV4-3 and TRBJ2-1; the D gene is possibly TRBD1 (6 bases). Germline V CDR1 and CDR2: LGHNA, YSLEER. The CDR3 has 15 amino acids. Deletions cut 1 base from V and 5 bases from J, with 12 bases between. The CDR3 DNA is TGCGCCAGCAGCCAAGTAACAGGGAATCACAATGAGCAGTTCTTC. Its translation: CASSQVTGNHNEQFF.

The rearrangement joins TRBV30 to TRBJ1-4; unclear D gene. This CDR3 comprises 14 residues. The V and J ends lost 4 bases and 1 base respectively, with 10 bases between them. Germline CDR1 reads GTSNPN; CDR2 reads SVGIG (reference sequence). In nucleotides, the CDR3 is TGTGCCTGGACCGGCGGGGTAACTAATGAAAAACTGTTTTTT. Translating it yields CAWTGGVTNEKLFF. Full variable domain (missing parts from reference TRBV30 and TRBJ1-4): SQTIHQWPATLVQPVGSPLSLECTVEGTSNPNLYWYRQAAGRGLQLLFYSVGIGQISSEVPQNLSASRPQDRQFILSSKKLLLSDSGFYLCAWTGGVTNEKLFFGSGTQLSVL.

A remark on this clone: A junction end diverges from the germline sequence, so it may reflect a read error. This chain links TRBV30 with TRBJ2-7; 8 nucleotides agree with TRBD1. Per germline, CDR1 GTSNPN and CDR2 SVGIG (reference sequence). The CDR3 is made up of 15 amino acids. CDR3 residues: CAGSVSQDRGYEQYF. In nucleotides, the CDR3 is TGTGCCGGGAGTGTTAGCCAAGACAGGGGTTACGAGCAGTACTTC.

Measured by frequency, this clone is medium-sized. The rearrangement uses TRBV28 and TRBJ1-4; 7 bases line up with TRBD1. Germline CDR1 and CDR2: MDHEN and SYDVKM. The CDR3 sequence is 16 residues long. V shed 4 bases, J shed 0 bases, and the junction held 5 bases outside the gene matches. The CDR3 sequence: CASSWDRAATNEKLFF. The DNA of the CDR3 is TGTGCCAGCAGTTGGGACAGAGCTGCAACTAATGAAAAACTGTTTTTT. Full variable domain (rest looked up from reference TRBV28 and TRBJ1-4): DVKVTQSSRYLVKRTGEKVFLECVQDMDHENMFWYRQDPGLGLRLIYFSYDVKMKEKGDIPEGYSVSREKKERFSLILESASTNQTSMYLCASSWDRAATNEKLFFGSGTQLSVL.

V and J are TRBV6-5 and TRBJ2-7; D may be TRBD1 (6 bases). V shed 0 bases and J shed 1 base, with 7 bases lying between them. The CDR3 covers 14 residues. CDR1 MNHEY and CDR2 SVGAGI come from the germline V gene. The DNA for the CDR3 is TGTGCCAGCAGTTACTCGAGGGGGTCCTACGAGCAGTACTTC. This codes for CASSYSRGSYEQYF.

The chain recombines TRBV13 with TRBJ2-7; a possible D gene is TRBD2 (7 bases). CDR3 length equals 15 residues. Looked up from germline, CDR1 is PRHDT and CDR2 is FYEKMQ (reference sequence). Trimming took off 4 bases at V and 3 bases at J, with 16 bases between the two ends. CDR3 region: CASSSRGASIYEQYF. The CDR3 DNA follows: TGTGCCAGCAGCTCCCGGGGGGCTTCAATCTACGAGCAGTACTTC. Based on the CDR3 plus reference TRBV13 and TRBJ2-7, the full variable domain is AAGVIQSPRHLIKEKRETATLKCYPIPRHDTVYWYQQGPGQDPQFLISFYEKMQSDKGSIPDRFSAQQFSDYHSELNMSSLELGDSALYFCASSSRGASIYEQYFGPGTRLTVT.